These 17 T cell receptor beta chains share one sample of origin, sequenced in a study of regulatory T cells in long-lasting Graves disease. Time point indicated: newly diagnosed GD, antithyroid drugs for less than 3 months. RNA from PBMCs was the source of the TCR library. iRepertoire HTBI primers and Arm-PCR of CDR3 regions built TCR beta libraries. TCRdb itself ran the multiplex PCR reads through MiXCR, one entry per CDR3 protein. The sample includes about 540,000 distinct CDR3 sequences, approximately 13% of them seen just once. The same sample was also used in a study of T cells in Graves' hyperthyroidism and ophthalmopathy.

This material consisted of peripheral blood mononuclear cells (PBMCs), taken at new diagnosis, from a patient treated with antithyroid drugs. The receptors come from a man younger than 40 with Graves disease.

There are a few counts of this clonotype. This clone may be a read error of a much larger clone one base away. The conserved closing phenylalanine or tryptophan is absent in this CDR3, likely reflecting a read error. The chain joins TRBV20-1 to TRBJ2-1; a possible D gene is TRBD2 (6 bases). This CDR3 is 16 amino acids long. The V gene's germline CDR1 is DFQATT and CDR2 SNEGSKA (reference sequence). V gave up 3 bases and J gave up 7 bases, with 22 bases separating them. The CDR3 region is CSASGRPQRHGNEQFL. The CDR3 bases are TGCAGTGCTAGTGGGAGGCCACAGAGGCATGGGAATGAGCAGTTCCTC.

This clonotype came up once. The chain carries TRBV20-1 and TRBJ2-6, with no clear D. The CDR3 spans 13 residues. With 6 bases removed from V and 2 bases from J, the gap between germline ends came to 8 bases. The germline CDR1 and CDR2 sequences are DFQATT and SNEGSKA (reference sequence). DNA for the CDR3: TGCAGTGCCCCCGGCCCTGGGGCCAACGTCCTGACTTTC. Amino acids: CSAPGPGANVLTF.

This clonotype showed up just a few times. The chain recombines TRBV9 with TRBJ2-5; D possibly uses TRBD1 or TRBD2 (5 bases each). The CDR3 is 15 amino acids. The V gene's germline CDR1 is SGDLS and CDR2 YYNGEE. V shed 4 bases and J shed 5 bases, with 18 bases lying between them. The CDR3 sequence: CASSLRTEGLETQYF. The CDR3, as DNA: TGTGCCAGCAGCCTACGGACTGAGGGGTTGGAGACCCAGTACTTC.

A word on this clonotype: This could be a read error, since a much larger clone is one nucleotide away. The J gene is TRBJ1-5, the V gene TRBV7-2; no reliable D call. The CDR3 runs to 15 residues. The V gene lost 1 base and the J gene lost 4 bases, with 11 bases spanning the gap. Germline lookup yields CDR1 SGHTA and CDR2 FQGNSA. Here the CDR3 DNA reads TGTGCCAGCAGCTTAGGGATGCGTGCAAATCAGCCCCAGCATTTT. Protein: CASSLGMRANQPQHF.

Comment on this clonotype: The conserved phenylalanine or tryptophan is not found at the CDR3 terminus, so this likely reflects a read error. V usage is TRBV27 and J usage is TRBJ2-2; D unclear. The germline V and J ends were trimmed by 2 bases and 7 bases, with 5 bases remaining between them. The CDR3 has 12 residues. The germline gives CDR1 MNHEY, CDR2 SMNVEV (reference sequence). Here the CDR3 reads CASSLDLGELFS. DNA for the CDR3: TGTGCCAGCAGTTTAGATCTCGGGGAGCTGTTTTCT.

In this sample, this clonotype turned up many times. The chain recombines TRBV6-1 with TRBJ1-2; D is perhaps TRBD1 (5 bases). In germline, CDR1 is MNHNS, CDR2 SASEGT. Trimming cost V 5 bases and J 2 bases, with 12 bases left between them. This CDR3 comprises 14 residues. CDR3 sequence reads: CASSQGLTNYGYTF. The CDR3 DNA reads TGTGCCAGCAGTCAGGGACTCACCAACTATGGCTACACCTTC.

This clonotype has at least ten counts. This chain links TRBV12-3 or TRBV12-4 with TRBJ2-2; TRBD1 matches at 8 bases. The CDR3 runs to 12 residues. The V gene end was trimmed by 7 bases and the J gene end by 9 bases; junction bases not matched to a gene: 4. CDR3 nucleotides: TGTGCCAGCACCCCAGGGGGCCGGGAGCTGTTTTTT. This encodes CASTPGGRELFF.

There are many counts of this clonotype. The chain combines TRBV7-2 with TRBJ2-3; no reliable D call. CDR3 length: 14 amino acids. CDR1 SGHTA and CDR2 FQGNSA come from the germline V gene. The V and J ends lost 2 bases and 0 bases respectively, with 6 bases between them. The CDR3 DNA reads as TGTGCCAGCAGCTTAAGCTTGAGCACAGATACGCAGTATTTT. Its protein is CASSLSLSTDTQYF.

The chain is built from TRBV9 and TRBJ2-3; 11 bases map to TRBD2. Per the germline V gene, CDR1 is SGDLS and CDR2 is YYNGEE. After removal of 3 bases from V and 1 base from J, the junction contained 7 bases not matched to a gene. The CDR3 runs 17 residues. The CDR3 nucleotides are TGTGCCAGCAGCGCCCTACCGGGACTAGCGGGCACAGATACGCAGTATTTT. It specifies CASSALPGLAGTDTQYF.

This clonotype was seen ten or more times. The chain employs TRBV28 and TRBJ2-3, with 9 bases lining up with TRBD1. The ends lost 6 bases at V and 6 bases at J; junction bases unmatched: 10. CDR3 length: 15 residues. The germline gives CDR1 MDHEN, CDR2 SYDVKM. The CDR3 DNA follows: TGTGCCAGCAGGTTGACACAGGGGGCGGGGGATACGCAGTATTTT. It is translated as CASRLTQGAGDTQYF.

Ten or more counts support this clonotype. The CDR3 region is CASSWGRGGDTQYF. CDR3 nucleotide sequence: TGTGCCAGCAGTTGGGGCAGGGGGGGAGATACGCAGTATTTT. This chain joins TRBV28 and TRBJ2-3; D possibly uses TRBD1 or TRBD2 (7 bases each). Germline loops: CDR1 MDHEN, CDR2 SYDVKM. V was clipped by 4 bases and J by 5 bases, with 13 bases between them. The CDR3 is 14 residues long.

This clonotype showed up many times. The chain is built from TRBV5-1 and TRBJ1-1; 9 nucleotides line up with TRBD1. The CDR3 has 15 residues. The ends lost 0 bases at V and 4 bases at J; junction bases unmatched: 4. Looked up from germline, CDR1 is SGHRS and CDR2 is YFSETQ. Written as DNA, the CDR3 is TGCGCCAGCAGCTTGGCCTTGACAGGGGGCACTGAAGCTTTCTTT. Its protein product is CASSLALTGGTEAFF. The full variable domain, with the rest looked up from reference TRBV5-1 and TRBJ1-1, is KAGVTQTPRYLIKTRGQQVTLSCSPISGHRSVSWYQQTPGQGLQFLFEYFSETQRNKGNFPGRFSGRQFSNSRSEMNVSTLELGDSALYLCASSLALTGGTEAFFGQGTRLTVV.

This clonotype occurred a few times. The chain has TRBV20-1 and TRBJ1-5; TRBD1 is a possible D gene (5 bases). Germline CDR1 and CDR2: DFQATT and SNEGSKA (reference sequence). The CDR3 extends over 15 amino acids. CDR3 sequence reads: CSPRVGGFSNQPQHF. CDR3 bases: TGCAGCCCGAGGGTCGGGGGATTTAGCAATCAGCCCCAGCATTTT.

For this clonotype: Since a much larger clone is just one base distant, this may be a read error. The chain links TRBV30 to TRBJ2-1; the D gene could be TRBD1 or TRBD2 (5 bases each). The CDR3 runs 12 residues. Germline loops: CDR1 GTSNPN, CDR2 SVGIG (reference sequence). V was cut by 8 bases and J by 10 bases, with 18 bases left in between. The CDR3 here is CARGRDGTEQFF. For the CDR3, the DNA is TGTGCCCGGGGAAGGGACGGGACCGAGCAGTTCTTC. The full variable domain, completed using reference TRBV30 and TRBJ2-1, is SQTIHQWPATLVQPVGSPLSLECTVEGTSNPNLYWYRQAAGRGLQLLFYSVGIGQISSEVPQNLSASRPQDRQFILSSKKLLLSDSGFYLCARGRDGTEQFFGPGTRLTVL.

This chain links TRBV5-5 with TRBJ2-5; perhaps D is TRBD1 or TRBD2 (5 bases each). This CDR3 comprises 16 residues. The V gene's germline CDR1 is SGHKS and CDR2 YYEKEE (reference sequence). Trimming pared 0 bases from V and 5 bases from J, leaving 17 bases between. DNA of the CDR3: TGTGCCAGCAGCTTGGTTCGGGGCGGCCTTGCCGAGACCCAGTACTTC. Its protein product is CASSLVRGGLAETQYF. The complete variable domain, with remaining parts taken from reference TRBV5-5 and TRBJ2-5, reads DAGVTQSPTHLIKTRGQQVTLRCSPISGHKSVSWYQQVLGQGPQFIFQYYEKEERGRGNFPDRFSARQFPNYSSELNVNALLLGDSALYLCASSLVRGGLAETQYFGPGTRLLVL.

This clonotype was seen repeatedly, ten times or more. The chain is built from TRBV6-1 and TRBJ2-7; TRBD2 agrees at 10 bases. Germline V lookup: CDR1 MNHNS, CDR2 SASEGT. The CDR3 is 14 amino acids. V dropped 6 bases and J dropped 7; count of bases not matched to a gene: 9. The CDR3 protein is CASSQAGGPGEQYF. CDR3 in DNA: TGTGCCAGCAGCCAAGCGGGAGGGCCGGGGGAGCAGTACTTC.

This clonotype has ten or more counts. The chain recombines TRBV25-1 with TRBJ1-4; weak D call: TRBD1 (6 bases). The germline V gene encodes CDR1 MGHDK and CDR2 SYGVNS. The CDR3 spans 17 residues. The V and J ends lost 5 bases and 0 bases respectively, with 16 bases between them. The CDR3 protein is CASSKQGGGATNEKLFF. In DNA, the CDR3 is TGTGCCAGCAGTAAACAGGGAGGGGGTGCAACTAATGAAAAACTGTTTTTT.